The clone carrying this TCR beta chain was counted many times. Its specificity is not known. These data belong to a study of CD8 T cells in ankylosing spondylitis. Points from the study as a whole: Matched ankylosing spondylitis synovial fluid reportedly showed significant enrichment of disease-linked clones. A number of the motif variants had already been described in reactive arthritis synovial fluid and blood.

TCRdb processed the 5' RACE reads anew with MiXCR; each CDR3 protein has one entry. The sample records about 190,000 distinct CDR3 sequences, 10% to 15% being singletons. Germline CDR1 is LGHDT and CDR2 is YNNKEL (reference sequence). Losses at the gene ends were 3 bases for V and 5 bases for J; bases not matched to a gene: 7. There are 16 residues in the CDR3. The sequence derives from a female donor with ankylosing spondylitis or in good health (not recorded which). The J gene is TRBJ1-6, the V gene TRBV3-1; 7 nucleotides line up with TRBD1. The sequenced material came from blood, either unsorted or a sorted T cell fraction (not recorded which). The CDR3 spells CASSQGTASNNSPLHF. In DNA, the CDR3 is TGTGCCAGCAGCCAGGGGACAGCCAGTAATAATTCACCCCTCCACTTT. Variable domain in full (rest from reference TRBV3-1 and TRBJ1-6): DTAVSQTPKYLVTQMGNDKSIKCEQNLGHDTMYWYKQDSKKFLKIMFSYNNKELIINETVPNRFSPKSPDKAHLNLHINSLELGDSAVYFCASSQGTASNNSPLHFGNGTRLTVT.